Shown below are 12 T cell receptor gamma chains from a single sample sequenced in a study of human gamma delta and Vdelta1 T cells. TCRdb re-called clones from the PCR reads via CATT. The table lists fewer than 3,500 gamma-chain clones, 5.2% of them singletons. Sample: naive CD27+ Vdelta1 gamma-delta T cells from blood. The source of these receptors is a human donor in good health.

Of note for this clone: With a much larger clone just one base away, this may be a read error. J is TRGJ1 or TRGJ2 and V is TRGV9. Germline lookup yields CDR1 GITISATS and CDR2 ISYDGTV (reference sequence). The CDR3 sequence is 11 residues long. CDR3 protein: CALWEGYKKLF. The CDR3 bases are TGTGCCTTGTGGGAGGGTTATAAGAAACTATTT.

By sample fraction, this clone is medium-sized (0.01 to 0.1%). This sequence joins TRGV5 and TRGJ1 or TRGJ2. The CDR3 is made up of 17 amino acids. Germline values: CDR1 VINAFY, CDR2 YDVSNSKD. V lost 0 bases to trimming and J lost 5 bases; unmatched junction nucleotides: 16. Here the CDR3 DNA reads TGTGCCACCTGGGACAGGTCAGTCCGCCTATACGATTATAAGAAACTCTTT. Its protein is CATWDRSVRLYDYKKLF.

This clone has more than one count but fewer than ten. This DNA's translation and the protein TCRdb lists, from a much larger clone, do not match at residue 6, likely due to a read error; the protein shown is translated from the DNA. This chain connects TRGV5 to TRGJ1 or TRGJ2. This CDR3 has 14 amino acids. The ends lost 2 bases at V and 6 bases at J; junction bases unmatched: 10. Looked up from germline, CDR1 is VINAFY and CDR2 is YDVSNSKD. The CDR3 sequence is CATWDMRVSYKKLF. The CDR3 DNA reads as TGTGCCACCTGGGACATGCGCGTCTCTTATAAGAAACTCTTT.

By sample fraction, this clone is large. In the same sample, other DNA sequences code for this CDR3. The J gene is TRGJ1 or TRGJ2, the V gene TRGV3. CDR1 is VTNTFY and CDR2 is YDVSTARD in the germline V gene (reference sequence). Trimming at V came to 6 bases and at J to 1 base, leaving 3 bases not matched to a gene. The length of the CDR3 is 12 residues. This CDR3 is CATWSNYYKKLF. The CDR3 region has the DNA TGTGCCACCTGGTCAAATTATTATAAGAAACTCTTT.

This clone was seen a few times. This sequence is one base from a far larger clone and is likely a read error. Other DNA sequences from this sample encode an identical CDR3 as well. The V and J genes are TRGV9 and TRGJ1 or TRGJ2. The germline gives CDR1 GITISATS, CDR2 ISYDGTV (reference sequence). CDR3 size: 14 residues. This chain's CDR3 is CALWELRLGYKKLF. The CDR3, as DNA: TGTGCCTTATGGGAGCTGCGGTTAGGATATAAGAAACTCTTT.

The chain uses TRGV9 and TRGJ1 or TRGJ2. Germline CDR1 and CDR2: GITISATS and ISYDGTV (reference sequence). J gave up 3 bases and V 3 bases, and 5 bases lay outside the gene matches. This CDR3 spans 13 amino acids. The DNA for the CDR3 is TGTGCCTTGTGGGAGCCTCCTTATTATAAGAAACTCTTT. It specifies CALWEPPYYKKLF.

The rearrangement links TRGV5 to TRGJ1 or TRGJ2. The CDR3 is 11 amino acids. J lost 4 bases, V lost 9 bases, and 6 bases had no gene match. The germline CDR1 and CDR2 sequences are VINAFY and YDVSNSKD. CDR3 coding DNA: TGTGCCACCGGGGGGTATTATAAGAAACTCTTT. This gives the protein CATGGYYKKLF.

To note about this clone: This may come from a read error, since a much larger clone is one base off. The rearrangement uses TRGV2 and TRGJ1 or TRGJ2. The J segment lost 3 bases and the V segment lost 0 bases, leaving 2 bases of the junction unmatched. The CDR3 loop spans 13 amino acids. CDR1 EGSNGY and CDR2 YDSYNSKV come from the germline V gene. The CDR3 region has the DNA TGTGCCACCTGGGACGGGTTTTATTATAAGAAACTCTTT. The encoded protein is CATWDGFYYKKLF.

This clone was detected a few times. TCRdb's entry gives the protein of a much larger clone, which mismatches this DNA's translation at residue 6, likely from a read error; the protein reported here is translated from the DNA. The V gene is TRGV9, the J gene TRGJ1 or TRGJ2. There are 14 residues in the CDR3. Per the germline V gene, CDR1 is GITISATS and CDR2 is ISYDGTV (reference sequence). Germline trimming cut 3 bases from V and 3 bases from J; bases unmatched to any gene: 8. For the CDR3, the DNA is TGTGCCTTGTGGGAGCAAGCCCTTTATTATAAGAAACTCTTT. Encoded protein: CALWEQALYYKKLF.

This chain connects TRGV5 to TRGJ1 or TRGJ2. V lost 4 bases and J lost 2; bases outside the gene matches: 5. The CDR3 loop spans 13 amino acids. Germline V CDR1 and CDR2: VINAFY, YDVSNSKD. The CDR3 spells CATWEGYYYKKLF. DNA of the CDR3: TGTGCCACCTGGGAAGGTTATTATTATAAGAAACTCTTT.

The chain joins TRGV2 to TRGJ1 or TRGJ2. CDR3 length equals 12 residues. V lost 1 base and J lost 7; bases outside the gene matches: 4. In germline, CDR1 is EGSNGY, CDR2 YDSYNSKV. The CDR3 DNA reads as TGTGCCACCTGGGACGGCGGCTATAAGAAACTCTTT. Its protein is CATWDGGYKKLF.

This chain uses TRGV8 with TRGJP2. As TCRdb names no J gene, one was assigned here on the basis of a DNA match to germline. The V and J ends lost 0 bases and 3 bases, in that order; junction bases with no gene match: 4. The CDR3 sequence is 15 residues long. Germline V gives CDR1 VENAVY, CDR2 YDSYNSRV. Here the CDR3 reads CATWDRRGSDWIKTF. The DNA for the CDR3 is TGTGCCACCTGGGATAGGCGGGGTAGTGATTGGATCAAGACGTTT.